The entry that follows covers one TCR beta chain sequence. The antigen is not known. This sample is drawn from a study of T cell repertoires in ileal Crohn's disease. Study as a whole: About half received postoperative treatment, around twelve with thiopurines and about 20 anti-TNF. Study-wide findings and caveats: Compared with non-smokers, active smokers at surgery showed more clonal expansions.

V trimming: 3 bases; J trimming: 2 bases; junction bases outside the gene matches: 12. The CDR3 covers 18 residues. The V gene's germline CDR1 is SNHLY and CDR2 FYNNEI. Roughly 470 nanograms of biopsy DNA per sample underwent TCRB immunosequencing. Using immunoSEQ multiplex PCR, the repertoire was profiled, and TCRdb retains in-frame clones only, with some absent. The repertoire holds more than 12,000 clones, 60% to 80% seen once, with roughly 20% in the top ten. V is TRBV2 and J is TRBJ1-5; 8 positions match TRBD1. The TCR sequence derives from an adult with Crohn's disease. Sequences were obtained from ileal tissue. The CDR3 DNA follows: TGTGCCAGCAGTGACCGTAAGGACAGGGTAAGGGGCAATCAGCCCCAGCATTTT. Amino acid sequence: CASSDRKDRVRGNQPQHF.